This T cell receptor beta chain was obtained from a study of T cells in Graves' hyperthyroidism and ophthalmopathy. Study overall: Before any treatment, at initial diagnosis, peripheral blood was collected. Overall study results and limits: Separating ophthalmopathy from stable hyperthyroidism was achieved by a 13 V-J model.

Patients counted as stable if ophthalmopathy did not develop within 18 months. About this clonotype itself: Its matching antigen is unknown.

The investigators amplified TCR beta CDR3 regions from RNA transcripts. First-round RT-PCR with HTBI primers amplified the TCR CDR3 region. TCRdb reanalysed the multiplex PCR reads using MiXCR and keeps one entry per CDR3 protein. The sample lists 300,000 to 350,000 distinct CDR3 sequences, 18% occurring once. The sample taken for sequencing was blood. The source of this sequence is a woman between 50 and 59 years old with Graves' hyperthyroidism.

The CDR3 region is CASSLDTNEQFF. The CDR3 DNA reads as TGTGCCAGCAGCTTGGACACGAATGAGCAGTTCTTC. The rearrangement joins TRBV30 to TRBJ2-1; D perhaps matches TRBD1 (5 bases). The germline V and J ends were trimmed by 8 bases and 7 bases, with 15 bases remaining between them. Germline V CDR1 and CDR2: GTSNPN, SVGIG (reference sequence). The CDR3 contains 12 residues.